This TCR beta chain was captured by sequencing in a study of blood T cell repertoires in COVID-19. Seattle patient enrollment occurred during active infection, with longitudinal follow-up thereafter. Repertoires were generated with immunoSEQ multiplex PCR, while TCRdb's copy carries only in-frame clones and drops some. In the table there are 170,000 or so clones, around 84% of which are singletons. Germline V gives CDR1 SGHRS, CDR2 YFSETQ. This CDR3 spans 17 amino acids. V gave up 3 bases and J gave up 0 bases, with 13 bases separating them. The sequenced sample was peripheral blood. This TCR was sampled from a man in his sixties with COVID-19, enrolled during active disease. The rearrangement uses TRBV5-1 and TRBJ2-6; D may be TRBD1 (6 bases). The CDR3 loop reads CASSWRTDHSGANVLTF. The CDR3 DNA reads TGCGCCAGCAGCTGGAGGACAGATCACTCTGGGGCCAACGTCCTGACTTTC.